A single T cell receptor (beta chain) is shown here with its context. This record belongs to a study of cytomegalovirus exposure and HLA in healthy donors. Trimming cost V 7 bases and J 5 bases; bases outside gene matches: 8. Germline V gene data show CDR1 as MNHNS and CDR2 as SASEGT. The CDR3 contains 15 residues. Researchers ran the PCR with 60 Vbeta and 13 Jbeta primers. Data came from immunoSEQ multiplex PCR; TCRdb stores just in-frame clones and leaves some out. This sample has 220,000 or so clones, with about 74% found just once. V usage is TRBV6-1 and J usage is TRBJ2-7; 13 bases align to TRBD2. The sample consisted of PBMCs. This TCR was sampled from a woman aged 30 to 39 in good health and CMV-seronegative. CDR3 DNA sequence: TGTGCCAGCACCCTAAGGACTAGCGGGAGCCACGAGCAGTACTTC. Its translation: CASTLRTSGSHEQYF.